These 30 T cell receptor beta chains came from one sample sequenced in a study of blood T cell repertoires in COVID-19. Sequencing used immunoSEQ multiplex PCR; TCRdb keeps in-frame clones, though not all of them. The sample holds 100,000 or so clones, about 90% seen once. Sequencing used peripheral blood. These receptor sequences come from a man in his fifties or sixties with acute or convalescent COVID-19.

This clone was recorded only once. The chain is built from TRBV28 and TRBJ1-2; 7 nucleotides match TRBD1. Germline assignment: CDR1 MDHEN and CDR2 SYDVKM. V was pared by 4 bases and J by 6 bases, with 5 bases of the junction left unmatched. The CDR3 contains 13 residues. DNA for the CDR3: TGTGCCAGCAGTTCTACAGGGGTGGATGGCTACACCTTC. Protein sequence: CASSSTGVDGYTF.

This clone was observed a handful of times. The chain links TRBV6-5 to TRBJ1-6; D might be TRBD1 (5 bases). There are 13 residues in the CDR3. Germline V CDR1 and CDR2: MNHEY, SVGAGI. V lost 6 bases, J lost 12 bases, and 15 bases lay in between. The CDR3 DNA follows: TGTGCCAGCAGCCGAGCGGGGGGGGAACCCCTCCACTTT. It yields the protein CASSRAGGEPLHF.

The genes are TRBV7-8 and TRBJ1-5, with no clear D. Germline V gene lookup returns CDR1 SGHVS and CDR2 FQNEAQ. The CDR3 has 15 amino acids. The V end lost 0 bases, the J end lost 3 bases, and 9 bases lay between the germline ends. The CDR3 coding sequence is TGTGCCAGCAGCTTAGCTCCCGGGGTCAATCAGCCCCAGCATTTT. This encodes CASSLAPGVNQPQHF.

The CDR3 loop reads CASSDKSNEKLFF. The CDR3 nucleotides read TGTGCCAGTAGTGACAAATCGAATGAAAAACTGTTTTTT. The chain links TRBV19 to TRBJ1-4; D remains unclear. Germline CDR1 is LNHDA and CDR2 is SQIVND (reference sequence). V lost 5 bases, J lost 5 bases, and 9 bases lay in between. This CDR3 contains 13 residues.

The rearrangement joins TRBV15 to TRBJ2-7; D is undetermined. This CDR3 contains 13 residues. Trimming removed 3 bases from V and 7 bases from J, with 13 bases in between. Looked up from germline, CDR1 is LNHNV and CDR2 is YYDKDF (reference sequence). The DNA of the CDR3 is TGTGCCACCAGCAGCCACGTTAGTCGAGAGCAGTACTTC. Translation: CATSSHVSREQYF.

The V call is TRBV28, the J call TRBJ1-6; maybe TRBD1 (5 bases). Germline loops: CDR1 MDHEN, CDR2 SYDVKM. The CDR3 contains 13 residues. The CDR3 spells CASCGGLNSPLHF. DNA of the CDR3: TGTGCTAGTTGCGGGGGGTTAAATTCACCCCTCCACTTT. The entire variable domain, with the rest obtained from reference TRBV28 and TRBJ1-6, is as follows: DVKVTQSSRYLVKRTGEKVFLECVQDMDHENMFWYRQDPGLGLRLIYFSYDVKMKEKGDIPEGYSVSREKKERFSLILESASTNQTSMYLCASCGGLNSPLHFGNGTRLTVT.

This rearrangement joins TRBV7-3 to TRBJ1-2; perhaps TRBD1 as D (5 bases). The germline CDR1 and CDR2 sequences are SGHTA and FQGTGA. Trimming removed 5 bases from V and 4 bases from J, with 17 bases in between. The CDR3 consists of 15 residues. The CDR3 loop is CASSPVPDRVYGYTF. The DNA of the CDR3 is TGTGCCAGCAGCCCCGTACCCGACAGAGTCTATGGCTACACCTTC.

The rearrangement links TRBV27 to TRBJ2-7, with TRBD1 matching 7 bases. Germline lookup yields CDR1 MNHEY and CDR2 SMNVEV (reference sequence). The CDR3 has 14 residues. J gave up 6 bases and V 5 bases, and 10 bases lay outside the gene matches. CDR3 in amino acids: CASSTRQGHGEQYF. CDR3 bases: TGTGCCAGCAGTACCAGACAGGGACATGGCGAGCAGTACTTC.

A remark on this clone: The same CDR3 arises from other DNA sequences in this sample as well. The chain carries TRBV5-1 and TRBJ2-1; tentatively, D is TRBD1 (5 bases). The CDR3 totals 12 residues. V shed 4 bases and J shed 7 bases, with 9 bases lying between them. The V gene's germline CDR1 is SGHRS and CDR2 YFSETQ. The chain's CDR3 is CASSPPGNEQFF. The CDR3 DNA is TGCGCCAGCAGCCCTCCAGGGAATGAGCAGTTCTTC.

This chain uses TRBV3-1 (or the pseudogene TRBV3-2) with TRBJ2-3; TRBD1 agrees at 7 bases. Germline V CDR1 and CDR2: LGHDT, YNNKEL (reference sequence). The CDR3 runs to 18 residues. Losses at the gene ends were 1 base for V and 0 bases for J; bases not matched to a gene: 10. CDR3 sequence (DNA): TGTGCCAGCAGCCAAGGAACCCAGGGGGTATCTAGCACAGATACGCAGTATTTT. This encodes CASSQGTQGVSSTDTQYF.

The chain recombines TRBV9 with TRBJ2-7; tentative D call: TRBD1 (6 bases). V gave up 2 bases and J gave up 2 bases, with 8 bases separating them. The CDR3 is made up of 13 amino acids. CDR1 SGDLS and CDR2 YYNGEE come from the germline V gene. CDR3 coding DNA: TGTGCCAGCAGCGTTTCAGGGGCCTACGAGCAGTACTTC. It translates to CASSVSGAYEQYF.

The V gene is TRBV20-1, the J gene TRBJ1-2, with a tentative D call TRBD1 (5 bases). The CDR3 runs to 11 residues. Trimming left V 6 bases short and J 2 bases short, with 7 bases between. Germline V CDR1 and CDR2: DFQATT, SNEGSKA (reference sequence). The CDR3 sequence is CSASGNYGYTF. CDR3 DNA: TGCAGTGCCTCAGGGAACTATGGCTACACCTTC.

The genes are TRBV2 and TRBJ1-5, with a tentative D call TRBD1 (5 bases). Trimming took 7 bases from V and 5 from J, leaving 18 bases between them. Germline assignment: CDR1 SNHLY and CDR2 FYNNEI. The CDR3 runs 15 residues. CDR3: CASTVGGGDDQPQHF. The CDR3 region has the DNA TGTGCCAGCACCGTGGGGGGAGGAGACGATCAGCCCCAGCATTTT.

The chain employs TRBV9 and TRBJ2-1, with TRBD1 identical over 7 bases. This CDR3 comprises 14 residues. With 6 bases clipped from V and 5 bases from J, the junction kept 8 bases outside the gene matches. Germline CDR1 is SGDLS and CDR2 is YYNGEE. CDR3 DNA: TGTGCCAGCAACATGGGACAGACAAACAATGAGCAGTTCTTC. The encoded protein is CASNMGQTNNEQFF.

The rearrangement links TRBV12-3 or TRBV12-4 to TRBJ1-1; D is perhaps TRBD1 (5 bases). The CDR3 has 11 amino acids. V shed 5 bases and J shed 4 bases, with 5 bases lying between them. The CDR3 region has the DNA TGTGCCAGCAGTAGGGGCACTGAAGCTTTCTTT. Protein sequence: CASSRGTEAFF.

The CDR3 spells CASSKGQGTLYGYTF. In nucleotides, the CDR3 is TGTGCCAGCAGTAAGGGACAGGGAACGCTTTATGGCTACACCTTC. The rearrangement uses TRBV6-6 and TRBJ1-2; 9 bases map to TRBD1. Germline CDR1 is MNHNY and CDR2 is SVGAGI (reference sequence). Trimming at V came to 5 bases and at J to 5 bases, leaving 9 bases not matched to a gene. The CDR3 spans 15 residues.

This clone was seen a single time. The genes are TRBV25-1 and TRBJ2-7, with 11 bases fitting TRBD1. The J segment lost 2 bases and the V segment lost 5 bases, leaving 2 bases of the junction unmatched. The CDR3 is made up of 14 amino acids. CDR1 MGHDK and CDR2 SYGVNS come from the germline V gene. The CDR3 here is CASSPGQGAYEQYF. The CDR3, as DNA: TGTGCCAGCAGTCCGGGACAGGGGGCCTACGAGCAGTACTTC.

The rearrangement joins TRBV3-1 (or the pseudogene TRBV3-2) to TRBJ2-5; TRBD2 aligns across 8 bases. Per the germline V gene, CDR1 is LGHDT and CDR2 is YNNKEL (reference sequence). The CDR3 extends over 14 amino acids. V trimming: 5 bases; J trimming: 5 bases; junction bases outside the gene matches: 7. The CDR3 nucleotides read TGTGCCAGCAGCACGGGGGGGGTAGCCGAGACCCAGTACTTC. Amino acid sequence: CASSTGGVAETQYF.

The V gene is TRBV9, the J gene TRBJ2-7, with 8 positions matching TRBD1. Germline-derived CDR1 and CDR2 are SGDLS and YYNGEE. With 4 bases clipped from V and 0 bases from J, the junction kept 9 bases outside the gene matches. The CDR3 length is 16 residues. The CDR3 reads CASSPEKTGVSYEQYF. For the CDR3, the DNA is TGTGCCAGCAGCCCCGAGAAGACAGGGGTCTCCTACGAGCAGTACTTC.

J is TRBJ2-5 and V is TRBV4-2; 9 bases are a match to TRBD2. There are 14 residues in the CDR3. With V trimmed by 4 bases and J by 5 bases, 5 bases remained unmatched. Germline CDR1 and CDR2: LGHNA and YNFKEQ. The CDR3 loop reads CASSPGTSGETQYF. The DNA for the CDR3 is TGTGCCAGCAGCCCCGGCACTAGCGGGGAGACCCAGTACTTC.

This chain uses TRBV10-3 with TRBJ2-7; 11 nucleotides align to TRBD1. Germline lookup yields CDR1 ENHRY and CDR2 SYGVKD. V lost 6 bases, J lost 1 base, and 5 bases stayed unmatched. The CDR3 has 15 residues. Here the CDR3 DNA reads TGTGCCATCAGCCCCGGGACAGGGGGGTCCTACGAGCAGTACTTC. Protein sequence: CAISPGTGGSYEQYF.

In its sample, this clone was seen once. The chain combines TRBV2 with TRBJ1-1; D is unresolved. V was cut by 7 bases and J by 0 bases, with 9 bases left in between. Germline V lookup: CDR1 SNHLY, CDR2 FYNNEI. The CDR3 covers 13 residues. Here the CDR3 DNA reads TGTGCCAGCATGAAGCTCATGAACACTGAAGCTTTCTTT. This sequence encodes CASMKLMNTEAFF.

The chain uses TRBV30 and TRBJ2-1; no reliable D call. CDR3 length: 17 residues. V shed 2 bases and J shed 1 base, with 18 bases lying between them. Germline values: CDR1 GTSNPN, CDR2 SVGIG (reference sequence). The CDR3 DNA reads as TGTGCCTGGAGTCGCGGTGAGGATTCGAGGTCCTACAATGAGCAGTTCTTC. It is translated as CAWSRGEDSRSYNEQFF.

The rearrangement joins TRBV5-6 to TRBJ2-3; 7 nucleotides line up with TRBD2. CDR3 length: 15 residues. Germline values: CDR1 SGHDT, CDR2 YYEEEE. Trimming at V came to 2 bases and at J to 1 base, leaving 4 bases not matched to a gene. CDR3 DNA: TGTGCCAGCAGCTTTGGGGCGGGGGGCACAGATACGCAGTATTTT. Protein product: CASSFGAGGTDTQYF.

This chain links TRBV29-1 with TRBJ2-1, with 13 bases fitting TRBD2. Germline CDR1 SQVTM, CDR2 ANQGSEA. J lost 7 bases, V lost 8 bases, and 5 bases had no gene match. This CDR3 comprises 13 residues. As DNA, the CDR3 is TGCAGCTCACTAGCGGGGGGGCATAATGAGCAGTTCTTC. Encoded protein: CSSLAGGHNEQFF.

The rearrangement links TRBV12-3 or TRBV12-4 to TRBJ2-3; perhaps TRBD1 as D (6 bases). The CDR3 extends over 13 amino acids. V lost 7 bases, J lost 4 bases, and 12 bases lay in between. The CDR3 sequence is CASKLGGADTQYF. DNA for the CDR3: TGTGCCAGCAAGCTAGGGGGAGCAGATACGCAGTATTTT.

This clone was seen only a few times. V usage is TRBV3-1 (or the pseudogene TRBV3-2) and J usage is TRBJ1-1; D not certain. The germline CDR1 and CDR2 sequences are LGHDT and YNNKEL (reference sequence). V lost 0 bases, J lost 3 bases, and 11 bases lay in between. This CDR3 spans 15 amino acids. CDR3 sequence reads: CASSQDRLPDTEAFF. The CDR3 DNA reads as TGTGCCAGCAGCCAAGACCGCCTTCCGGACACTGAAGCTTTCTTT.

The table lists this clone with a count of one. The rearrangement uses TRBV5-1 and TRBJ1-2; D gene ambiguous. The ends were cut back, 1 base at V and 11 bases at J, with 15 bases in the middle. The CDR3 has 13 amino acids. From germline, CDR1 is SGHRS and CDR2 YFSETQ. The CDR3 protein is CASSLSPQSGYTF. CDR3 nucleotides: TGCGCCAGCAGCTTGAGCCCCCAAAGCGGTTACACCTTC.

This sequence joins TRBV7-2 and TRBJ2-2; 10 positions agree with TRBD1. The germline V gene has CDR1 SGHTA and CDR2 FQGNSA. The V segment lost 11 bases and the J segment 3 bases; nucleotides outside the gene matches: 9. There are 15 residues in the CDR3. CDR3 protein: CASSGQGKDTGELFF. In DNA form, the CDR3 reads TGTGCCTCCTCGGGACAGGGGAAGGACACCGGGGAGCTGTTTTTT.

The chain carries TRBV2 and TRBJ2-1, with D tentatively TRBD1 (5 bases). Deletions cut 8 bases from V and 1 base from J, with 12 bases between. There are 14 residues in the CDR3. In germline, CDR1 is SNHLY, CDR2 FYNNEI. The CDR3 sequence is CASGPRQSYNEQFF. As DNA, the CDR3 is TGTGCCAGCGGTCCGAGACAGTCCTACAATGAGCAGTTCTTC.